A selection of T cell receptor beta chains follows, all from one sample in a study of blood T cell repertoires in COVID-19. Data came from immunoSEQ multiplex PCR; TCRdb stores just in-frame clones and leaves some out. The sample shows 200,000 to 250,000 clones, more than 70% of them seen only once. The material sequenced was peripheral blood. All receptors derive from a woman in her fifties or sixties with acute or convalescent COVID-19. The CDR3 runs from the conserved cysteine through the conserved F or W. Each record gives: D gene, V gene, CDR3 length, J gene, clone size, CDR3 DNA, CDR3 protein. The D gene is left open where the match is weak. A row's size may be missing; if present it is once, few, many or a size class.

D gene: TRBD1; V gene: TRBV19; CDR3 length: 16; J gene: TRBJ1-1; clone size: NA; CDR3 DNA: TGTGCCAGTAGGGGACGGACAGGCTCCATGAACACTGAAGCTTTCTTT; CDR3 protein: CASRGRTGSMNTEAFF
D gene: TRBD1; V gene: TRBV19; CDR3 length: 14; J gene: TRBJ2-5; clone size: NA; CDR3 DNA: TGTGCCAGTAGTAACGACAGGGGGCGGGAGACCCAGTACTTC; CDR3 protein: CASSNDRGRETQYF
D gene: TRBD1; V gene: TRBV27; CDR3 length: 13; J gene: TRBJ1-6; clone size: NA; CDR3 DNA: TGTGCCAGCAGTTTCAGGGGGCATTCACCCCTCCACTTT; CDR3 protein: CASSFRGHSPLHF
D gene: NA; V gene: TRBV29-1; CDR3 length: 15; J gene: TRBJ1-3; clone size: NA; CDR3 DNA: TGCAGCGTGGAGGACAGCCCCTCGTCTGGAAACACCATATATTTT; CDR3 protein: CSVEDSPSSGNTIYF
D gene: NA; V gene: TRBV7-2; CDR3 length: 14; J gene: TRBJ1-5; clone size: few; CDR3 DNA: TGTGCCAGCAGCTTATGGACTATCAATCAGCCCCAGCATTTT; CDR3 protein: CASSLWTINQPQHF
D gene: TRBD1; V gene: TRBV5-6; CDR3 length: 14; J gene: TRBJ1-5; clone size: NA; CDR3 DNA: TGTGCCAGCAGCCAGGGACAGGCCAATCAGCCCCAGCATTTT; CDR3 protein: CASSQGQANQPQHF
D gene: TRBD1; V gene: TRBV4-1; CDR3 length: 14; J gene: TRBJ1-4; clone size: once; CDR3 DNA: TGCGCCAGCAGCTCCGGGACAGCTAATGAAAAACTGTTTTTT; CDR3 protein: CASSSGTANEKLFF
D gene: TRBD2; V gene: TRBV11-2; CDR3 length: 17; J gene: TRBJ2-1; clone size: NA; CDR3 DNA: TGTGCCAGCAGCCTTGGACTGGGGACTAGCTGGGACAATGAGCAGTTCTTC; CDR3 protein: CASSLGLGTSWDNEQFF
D gene: TRBD1; V gene: TRBV5-1; CDR3 length: 13; J gene: TRBJ1-2; clone size: NA; CDR3 DNA: TGCGCCAGCAGCTCGGGACAGGTTATGGGCTACACCTTC; CDR3 protein: CASSSGQVMGYTF
D gene: TRBD1; V gene: TRBV19; CDR3 length: 15; J gene: TRBJ1-1; clone size: NA; CDR3 DNA: TGTGCCAGTAGTATAGATCATACAGGGGGCACTGAAGCTTTCTTT; CDR3 protein: CASSIDHTGGTEAFF
D gene: NA; V gene: TRBV10-1; CDR3 length: 13; J gene: TRBJ2-1; clone size: NA; CDR3 DNA: TGCGCCAGCAGCCCCCAGGAGGGGAGTGAGCAGTTCTTC; CDR3 protein: CASSPQEGSEQFF
D gene: NA; V gene: TRBV4-2; CDR3 length: 18; J gene: TRBJ2-6; clone size: NA; CDR3 DNA: TGTGCCAGCAGCCAAGTGGTCAGCGCTCCCTCTGGGGCCAACGTCCTGACTTTC; CDR3 protein: CASSQVVSAPSGANVLTF
D gene: NA; V gene: TRBV12-3/TRBV12-4; CDR3 length: 12; J gene: TRBJ1-1; clone size: NA; CDR3 DNA: TGTGCCAGCAGCTACGAGGGAACTGAAGCTTTCTTT; CDR3 protein: CASSYEGTEAFF
D gene: NA; V gene: TRBV30; CDR3 length: 14; J gene: TRBJ1-4; clone size: NA; CDR3 DNA: TGTGCCTGCCGCGGCGGGGCGGCTCATGAAAAACTGTTTTTT; CDR3 protein: CACRGGAAHEKLFF
D gene: TRBD2; V gene: TRBV6-4; CDR3 length: 19; J gene: TRBJ2-1; clone size: NA; CDR3 DNA: TGTGCCACCTGTCCCACCAATCTAAGGCGGGAGCCCCATGGGGATGAGCAGTTCTTC; CDR3 protein: CATCPTNLRREPHGDEQFF
D gene: NA; V gene: TRBV4-3; CDR3 length: 16; J gene: TRBJ1-4; clone size: NA; CDR3 DNA: TGCGCCAGCAGCCAAGTGGGGCATTCCCTTAATGAAAAACTGTTTTTT; CDR3 protein: CASSQVGHSLNEKLFF
D gene: TRBD1; V gene: TRBV7-3; CDR3 length: 14; J gene: TRBJ1-1; clone size: NA; CDR3 DNA: TGTGCCAGCAGCTTAATGAATGGACAGGTAGAAGCTTTCTTT; CDR3 protein: CASSLMNGQVEAFF
D gene: NA; V gene: TRBV6-4; CDR3 length: 12; J gene: TRBJ1-6; clone size: NA; CDR3 DNA: TGTGCCAGCAGTCCCCGTTGTTCACCCCTCCACTTT; CDR3 protein: CASSPRCSPLHF
D gene: NA; V gene: TRBV20-1; CDR3 length: 15; J gene: TRBJ1-3; clone size: once; CDR3 DNA: TGCAGTGCTAGTTATCCAGGGGCGGGTGGAAACACCATATATTTT; CDR3 protein: CSASYPGAGGNTIYF
D gene: NA; V gene: TRBV6-2/TRBV6-3; CDR3 length: 15; J gene: TRBJ2-3; clone size: NA; CDR3 DNA: TGTGCCAGCAGCTCTCCGGACCCATGGGGCGATACGCAGTATTTT; CDR3 protein: CASSSPDPWGDTQYF
D gene: TRBD1; V gene: TRBV30; CDR3 length: 16; J gene: TRBJ2-7; clone size: NA; CDR3 DNA: TGTGCCTGGAGTGTCCCTAGCCGACAGGGTTACTACGAGCAGTACTTC; CDR3 protein: CAWSVPSRQGYYEQYF
D gene: TRBD2; V gene: TRBV19; CDR3 length: 14; J gene: TRBJ2-1; clone size: many; CDR3 DNA: TGTGCCAGTAAAATGGCTAGCGGGCTGGATGAGCAGTTCTTC; CDR3 protein: CASKMASGLDEQFF
D gene: NA; V gene: TRBV5-1; CDR3 length: 13; J gene: TRBJ2-5; clone size: few; CDR3 DNA: TGCGCCAGCAGCTTGCCCCTTGTGGAGACCCAGTACTTC; CDR3 protein: CASSLPLVETQYF
D gene: NA; V gene: TRBV6-5; CDR3 length: 14; J gene: TRBJ1-6; clone size: NA; CDR3 DNA: TGTGCCAGCGGTATAAACGGGGGACGGTCACCCCTCCACTTT; CDR3 protein: CASGINGGRSPLHF
D gene: NA; V gene: TRBV11-2; CDR3 length: 15; J gene: TRBJ2-2; clone size: NA; CDR3 DNA: TGTGCCAGCAGCTTAGATTCGGGTATGGCCGGGGAGCTGTTTTTT; CDR3 protein: CASSLDSGMAGELFF
D gene: NA; V gene: TRBV28; CDR3 length: 11; J gene: TRBJ1-1; clone size: NA; CDR3 DNA: TGTGCCGTGGGAGTTAACACTGAAGCTTTCTTT; CDR3 protein: CAVGVNTEAFF
D gene: NA; V gene: TRBV19; CDR3 length: 16; J gene: TRBJ1-3; clone size: NA; CDR3 DNA: TGTGCCAGTAGTATTTCTCTGGCGGGCTCTGGAAACACCATATATTTT; CDR3 protein: CASSISLAGSGNTIYF